Each of the 2 T cell receptor beta chains below was sequenced from the same sample in a study of cytomegalovirus exposure and HLA in healthy donors. 13 Jbeta primers and 60 Vbeta primers were used for the PCR. Sequenced by immunoSEQ multiplex PCR; TCRdb stores in-frame clones only, minus some. Found here are some 110,000 clones, 70% of them singletons; the top ten hold approximately 9%. The sequenced sample was PBMCs. All receptors derive from a man aged 25-45 years in good health and CMV-seropositive.

The chain employs TRBV15 and TRBJ2-5; 9 positions match TRBD2. The J call may not be correct, given that the DNA end is closer to TRBJ2-7. This CDR3 region has 15 residues. Per the germline V gene, CDR1 is LNHNV and CDR2 is YYDKDF (reference sequence). CDR3 region: CATSSGGYGGYEQYF. CDR3 DNA sequence: TGTGCCACCTCCAGCGGGGGGTACGGTGGCTACGAGCAGTACTTC.

J is TRBJ1-1 and V is TRBV28, with a weak D call TRBD1 (6 bases). The CDR3 length is 13 residues. Trimming cost V 10 bases and J 8 bases, with 20 bases left between them. From germline, CDR1 is MDHEN and CDR2 SYDVKM. The CDR3 DNA follows: TGTGCCACCAGAAGCGCGCCAGGGGTCGAAGCTTTCTTT. This gives the protein CATRSAPGVEAFF.